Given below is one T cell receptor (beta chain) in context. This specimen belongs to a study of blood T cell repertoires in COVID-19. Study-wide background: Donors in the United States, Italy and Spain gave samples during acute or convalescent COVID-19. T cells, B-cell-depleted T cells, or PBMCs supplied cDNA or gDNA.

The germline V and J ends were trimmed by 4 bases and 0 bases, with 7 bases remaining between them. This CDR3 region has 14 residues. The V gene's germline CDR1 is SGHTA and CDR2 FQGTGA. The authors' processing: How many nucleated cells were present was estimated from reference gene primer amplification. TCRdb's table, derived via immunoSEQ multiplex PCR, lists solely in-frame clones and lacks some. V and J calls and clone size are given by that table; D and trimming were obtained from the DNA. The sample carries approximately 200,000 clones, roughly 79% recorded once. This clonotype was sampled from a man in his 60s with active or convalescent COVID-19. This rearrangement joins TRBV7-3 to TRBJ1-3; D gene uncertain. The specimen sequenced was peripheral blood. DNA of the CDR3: TGTGCCAGCAGCTGGGGAGCCTCTGGAAACACCATATATTTT. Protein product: CASSWGASGNTIYF.